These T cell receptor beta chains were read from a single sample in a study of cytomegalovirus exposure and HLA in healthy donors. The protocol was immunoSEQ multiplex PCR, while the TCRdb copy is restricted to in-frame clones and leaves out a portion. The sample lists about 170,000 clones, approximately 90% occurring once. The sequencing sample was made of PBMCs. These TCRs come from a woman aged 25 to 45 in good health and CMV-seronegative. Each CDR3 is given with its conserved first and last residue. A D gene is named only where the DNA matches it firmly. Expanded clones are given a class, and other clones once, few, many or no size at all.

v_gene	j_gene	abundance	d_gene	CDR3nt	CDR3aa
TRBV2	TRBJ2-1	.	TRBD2	TGTGCCAGCAGTGTGGCGGGGGGCGGATACAATGAGCAGTTCTTC	CASSVAGGGYNEQFF
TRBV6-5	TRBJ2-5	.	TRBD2	TGTGCCAGCAATAGCGGGGAACAAGAGACCCAGTACTTC	CASNSGEQETQYF
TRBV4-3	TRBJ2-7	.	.	TGCGCCAGCAGCCCCCAGAGGGCAACCTCCTACGAGCAGTACTTC	CASSPQRATSYEQYF
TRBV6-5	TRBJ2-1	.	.	TGTGCCAGCAGTCCTACCCGCGGGTCCTACAATGAGCAGTTCTTC	CASSPTRGSYNEQFF
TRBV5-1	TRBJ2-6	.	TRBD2	TGCGCCAGCAGCTTGTCGCGGGGGGAATCCCGGGGTGGGGCCAACGTCCTGACTTTC	CASSLSRGESRGGANVLTF
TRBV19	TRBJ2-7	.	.	TGTGCCAGTAGTGCCGGACAGCACTACGAGCAGTACTTC	CASSAGQHYEQYF
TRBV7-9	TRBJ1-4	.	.	TGTGCCAGCAGCGAGTGGGAGCCTGAAAAACTGTTTTTT	CASSEWEPEKLFF
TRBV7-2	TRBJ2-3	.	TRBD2	TGTGCCAGCACCCAACCGGGGGGGAGCACAGATACGCAGTATTTT	CASTQPGGSTDTQYF
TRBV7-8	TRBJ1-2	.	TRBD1	TGTGCCAGCAGCTTAGCCGGGACAGGGGGTAGGGGCTACACCTTC	CASSLAGTGGRGYTF
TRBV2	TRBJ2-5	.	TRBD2	TGTGCCAGCAATCAGATGACTAGCGGGGAGACCCAGTACTTC	CASNQMTSGETQYF
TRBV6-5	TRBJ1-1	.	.	TGTGCCAGCAGGACAGGTCTGAACACTGAAGCTTTCTTT	CASRTGLNTEAFF
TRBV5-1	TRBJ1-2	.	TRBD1	TGCGCCAGCAGCTTGGACCCGACAGGGGCGATGAACTATGGCTACACCTTC	CASSLDPTGAMNYGYTF
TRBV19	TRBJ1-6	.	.	TGTGCCAGTATGGCCGGGGGGTTGGATAATTCACCCCTCCACTTT	CASMAGGLDNSPLHF
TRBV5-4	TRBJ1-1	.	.	TGTGCCAGCAGCTTGGGGACAGCTATGAACACTGAAGCTTTCTTT	CASSLGTAMNTEAFF
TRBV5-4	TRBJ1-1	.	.	TGTGCCAGCAGCACTGGTTCAGGGACTGAAGCTTTCTTT	CASSTGSGTEAFF
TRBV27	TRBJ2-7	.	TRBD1	TGTGCCAGCAGTTTTTGGGGACAGGGCGCCGAGCAGTACTTC	CASSFWGQGAEQYF
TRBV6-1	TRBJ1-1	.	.	TGTGCCAGCAGTGTAGTGCGGGTTTGGGGAAACACTGAAGCTTTCTTT	CASSVVRVWGNTEAFF
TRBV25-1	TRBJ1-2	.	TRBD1	TGTGCCAGCAGTCTCGGGACAGGGGGCTTGAGTGGCTACACCTTC	CASSLGTGGLSGYTF
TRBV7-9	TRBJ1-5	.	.	TGTGCCAGCAGCTCACCCGACAGTTACGATCAGCCCCAGCATTTT	CASSSPDSYDQPQHF
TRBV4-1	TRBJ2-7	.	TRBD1	TGCGCCAGCAGCCAAGAGCCTACAGGGGTAACCTACGAGCAGTACTTC	CASSQEPTGVTYEQYF
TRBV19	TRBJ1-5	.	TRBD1	TGTGCCAGTAGTACTAACGCCAGGACAGGACCGAGTGTTAGCAATCAGCCCCAGCATTTT	CASSTNARTGPSVSNQPQHF
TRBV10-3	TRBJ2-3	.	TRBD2	TGTGCCACCTGGACTAGCGGCCACACAGATACGCAGTATTTT	CATWTSGHTDTQYF
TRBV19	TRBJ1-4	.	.	TGTGCCAGTAGTATTTATCAGGGTCATGAAAAACTGTTTTTT	CASSIYQGHEKLFF
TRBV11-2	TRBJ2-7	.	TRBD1	TGTGCCAGCAGCTTAGCGGGACAGGGTAGCGAGCAGTACTTC	CASSLAGQGSEQYF
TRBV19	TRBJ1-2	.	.	TGTGCCAGTAGTATCCGGGACTATGGCTACACCTTC	CASSIRDYGYTF
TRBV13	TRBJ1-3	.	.	TGTGCCAGCAGCTTAGGTATGGGAAACACCATATATTTT	CASSLGMGNTIYF
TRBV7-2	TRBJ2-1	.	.	TGTGCCAGCAGCCCTAGCTCCTACAATGAGCAGTTCTTC	CASSPSSYNEQFF
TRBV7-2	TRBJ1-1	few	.	TGTGCCAGCAACCCGACAGGGAACACTGAAGCTTTCTTT	CASNPTGNTEAFF
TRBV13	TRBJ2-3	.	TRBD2	TGTGCCAGCAGCTTAGGGCGGGGGACAGATACGCAGTATTTT	CASSLGRGTDTQYF
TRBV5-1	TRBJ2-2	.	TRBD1	TGCGCCAGCAGCTTGGCAGGGGGCTGGACCGGGGAGCTGTTTTTT	CASSLAGGWTGELFF
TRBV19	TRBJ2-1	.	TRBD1	TGTGCCAGTAGTTACACCGGGACAGGGTACAATGAGCAGTTCTTC	CASSYTGTGYNEQFF
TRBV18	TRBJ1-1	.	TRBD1	TGTGCCAGCCAAGACAGGGCCGACACTGAAGCTTTCTTT	CASQDRADTEAFF
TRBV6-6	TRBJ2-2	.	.	TGTGCCAGCAGCCCCCCAGGGACCGGGGAGCTGTTTTTT	CASSPPGTGELFF
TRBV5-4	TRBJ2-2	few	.	TGTGCCAGCACCGCTTGGTCGGGGACCGGGGAGCTGTTTTTT	CASTAWSGTGELFF
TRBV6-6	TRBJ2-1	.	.	TGTGCCAGAGGAACCCGCAAGGACGACAGTTTAGGTGAGCAGTTCTTC	CARGTRKDDSLGEQFF
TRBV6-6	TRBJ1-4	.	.	TGTGCCAGCAGCGAGACAGGAACTAATGAAAAACTGTTTTTT	CASSETGTNEKLFF
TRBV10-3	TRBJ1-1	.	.	TGTGCCACCCGTCGGGGGACCCTAGACACTGAAGCTTTCTTT	CATRRGTLDTEAFF
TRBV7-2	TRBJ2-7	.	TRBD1	TGTGCCAGCAGCTTAGCGGGACAGCCGTCCTACGAGCAGTACTTC	CASSLAGQPSYEQYF
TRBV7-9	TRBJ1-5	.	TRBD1	TGTGCCAGCAGCCCGGGGACAGGGCAAAATCAGCCCCAGCATTTT	CASSPGTGQNQPQHF
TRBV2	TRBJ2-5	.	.	TGTGCCAGCAGTGAAGACCCCCCCAAGGGGCCCAGGGAGACCCAGTACTTC	CASSEDPPKGPRETQYF
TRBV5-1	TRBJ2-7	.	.	TGCGCCAGCAGCGAGACTACAGAGTTCCCCTACGAGCAGTACTTC	CASSETTEFPYEQYF
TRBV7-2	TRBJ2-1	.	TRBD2	TGTGCCAGCAGCTACAGAGCGGGGCCCTACAATGAGCAGTTCTTC	CASSYRAGPYNEQFF
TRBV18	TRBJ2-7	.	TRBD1	TGTGCCAGCTCACCCCTCGACAGGGGGAACGAGCAGTACTTC	CASSPLDRGNEQYF